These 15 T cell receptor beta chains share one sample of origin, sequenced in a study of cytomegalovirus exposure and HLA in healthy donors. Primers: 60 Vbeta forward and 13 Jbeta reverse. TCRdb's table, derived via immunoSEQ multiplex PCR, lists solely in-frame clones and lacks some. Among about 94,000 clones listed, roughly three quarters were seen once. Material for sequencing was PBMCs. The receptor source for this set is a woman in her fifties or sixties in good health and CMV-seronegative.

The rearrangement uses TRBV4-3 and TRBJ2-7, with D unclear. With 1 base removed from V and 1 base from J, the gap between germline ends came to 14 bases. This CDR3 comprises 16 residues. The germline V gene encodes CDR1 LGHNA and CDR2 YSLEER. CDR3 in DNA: TGCGCCAGCAGCCAAGGACGACTCTACAAGTCCTACGAGCAGTACTTC. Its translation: CASSQGRLYKSYEQYF.

The CDR3 sequence: CASSATGQGARGYTF. The CDR3, as DNA: TGTGCCAGCAGCGCAACGGGACAGGGGGCGCGTGGCTACACCTTC. The chain carries TRBV9 and TRBJ1-2; 12 nucleotides match TRBD1. This CDR3 is built from 15 residues. V dropped 3 bases and J dropped 7; count of bases not matched to a gene: 7. The germline gives CDR1 SGDLS, CDR2 YYNGEE.

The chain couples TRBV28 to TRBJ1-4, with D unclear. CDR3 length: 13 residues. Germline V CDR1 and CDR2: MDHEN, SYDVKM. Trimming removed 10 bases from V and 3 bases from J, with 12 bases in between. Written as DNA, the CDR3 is TGTGCCACCCGTCTCCCTGCTAATGAAAAACTGTTTTTT. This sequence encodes CATRLPANEKLFF.

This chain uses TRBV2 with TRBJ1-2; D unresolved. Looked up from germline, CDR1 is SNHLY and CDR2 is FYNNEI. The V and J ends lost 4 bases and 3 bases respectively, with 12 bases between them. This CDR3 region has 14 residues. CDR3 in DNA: TGTGCCAGCAGTGTCGCGGGTGAGGACTATGGCTACACCTTC. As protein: CASSVAGEDYGYTF.

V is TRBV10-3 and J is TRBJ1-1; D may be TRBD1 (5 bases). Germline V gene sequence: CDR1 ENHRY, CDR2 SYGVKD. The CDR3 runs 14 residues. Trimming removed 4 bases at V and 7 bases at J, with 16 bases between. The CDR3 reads CAISADTDWGEAFF. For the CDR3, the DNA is TGTGCCATCAGTGCGGACACTGACTGGGGTGAAGCTTTCTTT.

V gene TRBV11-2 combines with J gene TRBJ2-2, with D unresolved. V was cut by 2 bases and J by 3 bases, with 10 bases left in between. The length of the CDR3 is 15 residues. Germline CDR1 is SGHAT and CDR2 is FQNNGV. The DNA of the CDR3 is TGTGCCAGCAGCTTATTACCGAGAGACACCGGGGAGCTGTTTTTT. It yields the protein CASSLLPRDTGELFF.

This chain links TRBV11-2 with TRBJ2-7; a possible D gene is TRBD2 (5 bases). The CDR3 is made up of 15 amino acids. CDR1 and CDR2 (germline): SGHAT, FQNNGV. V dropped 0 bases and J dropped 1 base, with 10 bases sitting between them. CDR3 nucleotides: TGTGCCAGCAGCTTAGATATTGGGAGTTCCTACGAGCAGTACTTC. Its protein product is CASSLDIGSSYEQYF.

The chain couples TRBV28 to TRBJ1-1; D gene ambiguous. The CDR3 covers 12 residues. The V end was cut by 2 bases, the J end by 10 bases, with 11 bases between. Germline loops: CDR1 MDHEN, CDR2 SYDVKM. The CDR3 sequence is CASSLTPSGAFF. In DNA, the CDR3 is TGTGCCAGCAGTTTAACCCCCTCGGGAGCTTTCTTT.

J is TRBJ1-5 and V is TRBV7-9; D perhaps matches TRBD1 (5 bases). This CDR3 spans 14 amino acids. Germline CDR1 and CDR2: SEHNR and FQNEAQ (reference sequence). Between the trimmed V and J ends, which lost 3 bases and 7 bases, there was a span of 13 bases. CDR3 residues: CASSFGGGSQPQHF. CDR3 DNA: TGTGCCAGCAGCTTTGGGGGAGGGAGCCAGCCCCAGCATTTT.

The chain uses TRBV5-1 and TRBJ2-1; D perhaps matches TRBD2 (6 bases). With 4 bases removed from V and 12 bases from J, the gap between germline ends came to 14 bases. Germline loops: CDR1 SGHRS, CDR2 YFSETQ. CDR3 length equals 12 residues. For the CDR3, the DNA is TGCGCCAGCAGCCAGGAGGGGTCGGGGCAGTTCTTC. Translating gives CASSQEGSGQFF.

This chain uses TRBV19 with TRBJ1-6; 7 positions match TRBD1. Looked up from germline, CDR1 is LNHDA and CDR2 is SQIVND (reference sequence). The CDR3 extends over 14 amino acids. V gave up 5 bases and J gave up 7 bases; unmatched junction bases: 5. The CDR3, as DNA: TGTGCCAGTAGTTCTTCGACAGGGAATTCACCCCTCCACTTT. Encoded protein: CASSSSTGNSPLHF.

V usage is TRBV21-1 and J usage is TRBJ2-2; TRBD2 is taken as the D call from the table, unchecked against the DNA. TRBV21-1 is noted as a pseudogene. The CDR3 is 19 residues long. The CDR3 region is CASSPGGSVVTANTGELFF. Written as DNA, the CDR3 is TGTGCCAGCAGCCCCGGAGGGTCTGTGGTCACAGCGAACACCGGGGAGCTGTTTTTT.

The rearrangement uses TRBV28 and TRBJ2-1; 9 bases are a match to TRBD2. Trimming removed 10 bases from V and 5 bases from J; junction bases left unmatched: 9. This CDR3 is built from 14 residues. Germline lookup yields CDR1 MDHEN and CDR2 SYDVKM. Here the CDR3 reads CATQIAGVHNEQFF. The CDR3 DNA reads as TGTGCCACCCAGATAGCGGGAGTCCACAATGAGCAGTTCTTC.

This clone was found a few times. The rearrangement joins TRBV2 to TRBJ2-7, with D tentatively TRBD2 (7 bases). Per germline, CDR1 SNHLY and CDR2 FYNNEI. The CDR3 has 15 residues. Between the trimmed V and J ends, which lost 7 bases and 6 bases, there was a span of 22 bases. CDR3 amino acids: CASTNPGGHPREQYF. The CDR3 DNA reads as TGTGCCAGCACAAATCCCGGGGGGCACCCTCGCGAGCAGTACTTC.

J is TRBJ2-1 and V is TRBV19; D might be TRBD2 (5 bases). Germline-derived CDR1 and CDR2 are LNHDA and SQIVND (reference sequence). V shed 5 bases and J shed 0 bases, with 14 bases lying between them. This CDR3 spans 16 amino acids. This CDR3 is CASSPERQSSYNEQFF. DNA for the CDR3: TGTGCCAGTAGTCCTGAGCGGCAAAGCTCCTACAATGAGCAGTTCTTC.